This T cell receptor beta chain stems from a study of T cell responses to AZD1222 COVID-19 vaccine. The ends were cut back, 0 bases at V and 7 bases at J, with 15 bases in the middle. Germline-derived CDR1 and CDR2 are LGHNA and YNFKEQ. The CDR3 is 15 residues long. As for this clone: Its antigen is unidentified.

Study-wide points: Among the donors, most were white British and more were female, and clonal diversity was possibly underestimated. Spike-spanning, vaccine-associated CD4 TCRs were dominant at 160-218 and 743-854.

Libraries were prepared by immunoSEQ multiplex PCR; TCRdb keeps only in-frame clonotypes and omits some of them. The sample lists 70,000 or so clones; around 82% were seen once. The material sequenced was peripheral blood, taken 28 days after the second AZD1222 dose. This TCR was sampled from an adult who received the AZD1222 COVID-19 vaccine. V gene TRBV4-2 combines with J gene TRBJ2-5; possible D gene TRBD2, 5 bases. CDR3 DNA sequence: TGTGCCAGCAGCCAAGACTGGGGAGTGGTGGTGACCCAGTACTTC. It is translated as CASSQDWGVVVTQYF.